A single sample gave rise to the 16 T cell receptor beta chains below, sequenced in a study of tumor-infiltrating lymphocytes in oesophageal squamous cell carcinoma listed by TCRdb under 2016. The receptor library was made with PCR. The sequencer was an Illumina HiSeq 2000. In TCRdb, the public reads were trimmed at Q25 with fastp and aligned with MiXCR, with productive beta chains retained. Entries that share a CDR3 protein sequence are merged under the most common genes and DNA. Recorded for this sample are about 12,000 distinct CDR3 sequences; over 50% of them occurred a single time. The ten largest clonotypes hold 35% to 50% of the sample. The sample taken for sequencing was esophageal tumor tissue. These receptors came from a female donor with esophageal squamous cell carcinoma.

This clonotype was detected only once. This rearrangement joins TRBV7-9 to TRBJ2-5; TRBD2 matches 11 bases. The V and J ends lost 1 base and 11 bases, in that order; junction bases with no gene match: 12. Germline-derived CDR1 and CDR2 are SEHNR and FQNEAQ (reference sequence). The CDR3 runs 16 residues. CDR3 protein: CASSLVLAGGLDTQYF. CDR3 in DNA: TGTGCCAGCAGCTTAGTTCTAGCGGGAGGTTTGGATACGCAGTACTTC. The complete variable domain, with remaining parts taken from reference TRBV7-9 and TRBJ2-5, reads DTGVSQNPRHKITKRGQNVTFRCDPISEHNRLYWYRQTLGQGPEFLTYFQNEAQLEKSRLLSDRFSAERPKGSFSTLEIQRTEQGDSAMYLCASSLVLAGGLDTQYFGPGTRLLVL.

A remark on this clonotype: This CDR3 is missing its conserved last phenylalanine or tryptophan, likely due to a read error. The DNA is omitted, as the CDR3 cannot be located on it reliably, and the CDR3 follows TCRdb's listing. The rearrangement uses TRBV24-1 and TRBJ2-3; the listed D gene, TRBD2, was not tested against the DNA. CDR1 and CDR2 (germline): KGHDR, SFDVKD. The CDR3 contains 19 residues when both ends are counted. The CDR3 sequence: CATSEGLAGGWANVLTLGT.

The table lists this clonotype with a few counts. The chain links TRBV6-1 to TRBJ2-5, with D unclear. The J call may be wrong; the DNA end is better matched by TRBJ2-7. The CDR3 is 11 residues long. CDR1 MNHNS and CDR2 SASEGT come from the germline V gene. DNA for the CDR3: TGTGCCAGCGGGTTCTCCTACGAGCAGTACTTC. It yields the protein CASGFSYEQYF.

In its sample, this clonotype was seen many times. The chain joins TRBV5-1 to TRBJ2-7; D is unclear. CDR1 and CDR2 from the germline V gene are SGHRS and YFSETQ. CDR3 length: 14 residues. Between the trimmed V and J ends, which lost 4 bases and 3 bases, there was a span of 14 bases. CDR3 sequence (DNA): TGCGCCAGCAGCCCTGGAGACTCCGACTACGAGCAGTACTTC. This encodes CASSPGDSDYEQYF.

The chain combines TRBV7-8 with TRBJ2-5; 7 bases align to TRBD2. This CDR3 has 16 amino acids. Germline CDR1 reads SGHVS; CDR2 reads FQNEAQ. V was clipped by 1 base and J by 3 bases; unmatched bases: 8. The DNA for the CDR3 is TGTGCCAGCAGCTTAGGGGGGGGGGTAACCAAAGAGACCCAGTACTTC. The encoded protein is CASSLGGGVTKETQYF.

With regard to this clonotype: No conserved phenylalanine or tryptophan ends this CDR3, so it is likely a read error. It is unclear where the CDR3 begins or ends on the DNA, so no DNA is shown, and the CDR3 is as TCRdb lists it. The V and J genes are TRBV7-2 and TRBJ2-7. The CDR3 length is 13 residues, termini included. CDR1 and CDR2 (germline): SGHTA, FQGNSA. The CDR3 sequence: CASSLHYEQYFGN.

This clonotype was recorded at least ten times. A read error may explain this, as a much larger clone is one base away. V usage is TRBV6-2 or TRBV6-3 and J usage is TRBJ2-7; D is perhaps TRBD1 (9 bases). The V gene's germline CDR1 is MNHEY and CDR2 SVGEGT. The CDR3 sequence is 18 residues long. V gave up 2 bases and J gave up 7 bases, with 27 bases separating them. The CDR3 nucleotides are TGTGCCAGCAGTTACCGAGACAGGGGGTCTACTAGCGGCAATGAGCAGTACTTC. Translated: CASSYRDRGSTSGNEQYF.

In this sample, this clonotype turned up once. This chain links TRBV7-3 with TRBJ2-3, with 9 nucleotides matching TRBD1. The J call may be in error: the DNA end matches TRBJ2-5 better. The germline V gene encodes CDR1 SGHTA and CDR2 FQGTGA. The CDR3 totals 14 residues. CDR3 residues: CASSLQGAGETQYF. CDR3 sequence (DNA): TGTGCCAGCAGCCTACAGGGGGCTGGGGAGACCCAGTACTTC.

This clonotype was seen ten or more times. This may come from a read error, since a much larger clone is one base off. This chain connects TRBV12-3 or TRBV12-4 to TRBJ2-7, with 10 nucleotides matching TRBD2. V lost 3 bases to trimming and J lost 6 bases; unmatched junction nucleotides: 5. The CDR3 loop spans 14 amino acids. CDR3 sequence reads: CASSFTRLAGEQYF. For the CDR3, the DNA is TGTGCCAGCAGTTTTACGAGACTAGCGGGCGAGCAGTACTTC.

The V gene is TRBV24-1, the J gene TRBJ2-1; possibly TRBD1 or TRBD2 for D (5 bases each). The closer fit of TRBJ2-5 to the DNA end suggests the J call may be wrong. This CDR3 has 16 amino acids. Germline V gene lookup returns CDR1 KGHDR and CDR2 SFDVKD. This chain's CDR3 is CATSDQLGGSQETQYF. The DNA for the CDR3 is TGTGCCACCAGTGACCAGCTTGGGGGATCCCAAGAGACCCAGTACTTC.

This clonotype occurred many times. The V and J genes are TRBV10-3 and TRBJ2-7; D may correspond to TRBD1 or TRBD2 (6 bases each). This CDR3 has 17 residues. The V gene lost 2 bases and the J gene lost 0 bases, with 17 bases spanning the gap. In germline, CDR1 is ENHRY, CDR2 SYGVKD. The CDR3 loop reads CAISEPEGGRISYEQYF. The CDR3 DNA reads as TGTGCCATCAGTGAGCCCGAAGGGGGGCGCATCTCCTACGAGCAGTACTTC.

This clonotype qualifies as medium-sized. The chain uses TRBV7-6 and TRBJ2-7; TRBD1 matches 10 bases. Germline V gene sequence: CDR1 SGHVS, CDR2 FNYEAQ. This CDR3 contains 16 residues. Unmatched junction bases numbered 13, after V lost 6 bases and J lost 5 bases. DNA of the CDR3: TGTGCCAGCAGTCAGAGTTGGGACAGGGGCTTCCACGAGCAGTACTTC. It yields the protein CASSQSWDRGFHEQYF.

On this clonotype: A read error is likely, as this CDR3 ends without the conserved phenylalanine or tryptophan. The DNA is left out, because the CDR3 cannot be placed on it with certainty; the CDR3 is given as TCRdb lists it. J is TRBJ2-3 and V is TRBV7-3; TRBD1 was called by the table and not checked on the DNA. The CDR3 region is 17 residues in length, termini included. Germline-derived CDR1 and CDR2 are SGHTA and FQGTGA. The CDR3 region is CASSLNWGQGNEQYFGP.

The chain employs TRBV7-2 and TRBJ2-7, with TRBD2 identical over 11 bases. The CDR3 runs to 15 residues. Looked up from germline, CDR1 is SGHTA and CDR2 is FQGNSA. Unmatched junction bases numbered 8, after V lost 3 bases and J lost 7 bases. The CDR3 sequence is CASSLRLAGSGEQYF. The DNA of the CDR3 is TGTGCCAGCAGCTTGAGACTAGCGGGGTCTGGAGAGCAGTACTTC.

For this clonotype: The conserved closing phenylalanine or tryptophan is absent in this CDR3, likely reflecting a read error. The limits of the CDR3 on the DNA are not certain, so only TCRdb's listed CDR3 is given. The chain has TRBV7-2 and TRBJ2-3; the DNA was not compared with TRBD1, the D call given in the table. Germline-derived CDR1 and CDR2 are SGHTA and FQGNSA. With termini counted, the CDR3 has 16 amino acids. CDR3 loop: CASSLQAGANEQFFGT.

Comment on this clonotype: A read error is likely, as this CDR3 ends without the conserved phenylalanine or tryptophan. The DNA is left out, because the CDR3 cannot be placed on it with certainty; the CDR3 is given as TCRdb lists it. The gene calls are TRBV6-8 and TRBJ2-1. Germline V gene lookup returns CDR1 MNHGY and CDR2 SAAAGT. The CDR3 is 17 residues long, counting both termini. The chain's CDR3 is CASTPTASSSYEQYFGN.